This T cell receptor beta chain is drawn from a study of blood T cell repertoires in COVID-19. Study information: The analysed material was cDNA or gDNA that came from T cells, B-cell-depleted T cells, or PBMCs.

The repertoire was sequenced with immunoSEQ multiplex PCR; TCRdb's copy has only in-frame clones and lacks some. The sample holds just under 350,000 clones, under 95% seen once. Germline V gene lookup returns CDR1 SGDLS and CDR2 YYNGEE. The germline V and J ends were trimmed by 4 bases and 8 bases, with 13 bases remaining between them. CDR3 size: 13 residues. The count of this clone is one. The sample consisted of peripheral blood. This chain links TRBV9 with TRBJ2-1; D is perhaps TRBD2 (7 bases). The TCR sequence derives from a woman aged 18-35 years who had recovered from COVID-19. The CDR3 region has the DNA TGTGCCAGCAGCACCTGGGGGGGCCATGAGCAGTTCTTC. Residues: CASSTWGGHEQFF.